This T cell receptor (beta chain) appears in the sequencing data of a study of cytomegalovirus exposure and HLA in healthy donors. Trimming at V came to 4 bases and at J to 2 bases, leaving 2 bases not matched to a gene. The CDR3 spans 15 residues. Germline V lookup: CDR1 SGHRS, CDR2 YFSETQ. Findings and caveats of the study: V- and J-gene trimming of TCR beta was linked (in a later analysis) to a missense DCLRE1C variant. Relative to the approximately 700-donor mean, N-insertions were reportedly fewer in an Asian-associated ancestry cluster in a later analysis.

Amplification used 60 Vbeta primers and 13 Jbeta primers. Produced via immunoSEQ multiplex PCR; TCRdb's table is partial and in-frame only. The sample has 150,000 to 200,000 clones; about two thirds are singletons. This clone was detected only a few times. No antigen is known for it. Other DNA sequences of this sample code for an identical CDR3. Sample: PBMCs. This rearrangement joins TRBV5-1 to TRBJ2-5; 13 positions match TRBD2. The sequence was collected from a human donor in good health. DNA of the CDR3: TGCGCCAGCAGCCTGGGACTAGCGGGGCAAGAGACCCAGTACTTC. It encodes CASSLGLAGQETQYF.